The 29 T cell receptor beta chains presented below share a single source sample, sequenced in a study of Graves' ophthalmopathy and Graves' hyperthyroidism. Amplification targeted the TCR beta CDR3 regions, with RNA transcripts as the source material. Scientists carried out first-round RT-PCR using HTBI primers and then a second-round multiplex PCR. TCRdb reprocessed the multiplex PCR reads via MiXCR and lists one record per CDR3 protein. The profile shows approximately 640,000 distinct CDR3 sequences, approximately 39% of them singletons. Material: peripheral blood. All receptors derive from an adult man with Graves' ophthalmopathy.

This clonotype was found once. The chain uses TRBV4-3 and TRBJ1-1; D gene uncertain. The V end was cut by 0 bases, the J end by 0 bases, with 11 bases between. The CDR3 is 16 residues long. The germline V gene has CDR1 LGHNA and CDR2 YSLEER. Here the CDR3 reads CASSQEKEYLNTEAFF. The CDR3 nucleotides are TGCGCCAGCAGCCAAGAAAAGGAGTATTTGAACACTGAAGCTTTCTTT.

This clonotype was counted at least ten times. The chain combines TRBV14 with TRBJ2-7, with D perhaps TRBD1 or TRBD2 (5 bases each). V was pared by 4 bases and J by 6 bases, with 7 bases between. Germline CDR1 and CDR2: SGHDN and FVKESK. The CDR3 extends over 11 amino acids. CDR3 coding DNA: TGTGCCAGCAGCCCAGGGAGCGAGCAGTACTTC. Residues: CASSPGSEQYF.

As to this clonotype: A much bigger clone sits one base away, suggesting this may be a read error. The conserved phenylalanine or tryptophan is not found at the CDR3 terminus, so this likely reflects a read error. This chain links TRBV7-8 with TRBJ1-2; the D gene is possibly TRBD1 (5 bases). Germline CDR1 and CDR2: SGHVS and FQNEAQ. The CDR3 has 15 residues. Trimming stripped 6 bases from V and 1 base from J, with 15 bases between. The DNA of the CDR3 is TGTGCCAGCAGAGCACCCGGGGGGGTTAACTATGGCTACACCCTC. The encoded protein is CASRAPGGVNYGYTL.

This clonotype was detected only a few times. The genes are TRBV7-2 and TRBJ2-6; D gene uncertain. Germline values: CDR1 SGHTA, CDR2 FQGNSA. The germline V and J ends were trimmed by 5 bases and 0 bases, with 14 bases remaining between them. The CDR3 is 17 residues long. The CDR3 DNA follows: TGTGCCAGCAGCCCGCGCGGACGGATCTCTGGGGCCAACGTCCTGACTTTC. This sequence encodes CASSPRGRISGANVLTF.

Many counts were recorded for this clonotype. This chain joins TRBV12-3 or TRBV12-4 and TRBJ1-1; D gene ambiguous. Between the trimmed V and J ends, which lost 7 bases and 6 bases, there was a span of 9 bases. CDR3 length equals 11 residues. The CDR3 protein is CASTLTSEAFF. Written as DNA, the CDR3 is TGTGCCAGCACCTTAACCTCTGAAGCTTTCTTT.

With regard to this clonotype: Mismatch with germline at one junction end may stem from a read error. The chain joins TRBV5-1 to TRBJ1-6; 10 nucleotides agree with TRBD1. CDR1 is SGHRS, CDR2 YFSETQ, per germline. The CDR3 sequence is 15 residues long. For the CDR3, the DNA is TGCGCCAGCGGCTTGGACAGGGGGGCGCATTCACCCCTCCACTTT. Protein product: CASGLDRGAHSPLHF.

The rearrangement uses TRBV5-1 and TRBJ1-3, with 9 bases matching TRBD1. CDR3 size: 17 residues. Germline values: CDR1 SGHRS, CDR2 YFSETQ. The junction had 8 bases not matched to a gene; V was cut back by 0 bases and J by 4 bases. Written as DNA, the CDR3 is TGCGCCAGCAGCTTGGATGGGACAGGGATCCGGGGAAACACCATATATTTT. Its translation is CASSLDGTGIRGNTIYF.

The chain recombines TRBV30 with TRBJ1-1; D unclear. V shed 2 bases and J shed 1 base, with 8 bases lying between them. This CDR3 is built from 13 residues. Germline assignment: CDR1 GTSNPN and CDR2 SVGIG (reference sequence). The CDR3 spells CAWSRLANTEAFF. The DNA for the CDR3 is TGTGCCTGGAGTCGGTTAGCGAACACTGAAGCTTTCTTT.

The CDR3 region has the DNA TGTGCCAGCAGTATCCAGGAAGGCGTGAGCCATGGCTACACCTTC. Protein: CASSIQEGVSHGYTF. The chain couples TRBV2 to TRBJ1-2; no clear D gene. With 5 bases removed from V and 6 bases from J, the gap between germline ends came to 19 bases. Germline V gene sequence: CDR1 SNHLY, CDR2 FYNNEI. The CDR3 length is 15 residues.

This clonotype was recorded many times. The CDR3 sequence is CASSVRTGNQPQHF. CDR3 in DNA: TGTGCCAGCAGCGTAAGGACAGGCAATCAGCCCCAGCATTTT. The V call is TRBV5-5, the J call TRBJ1-5, with D perhaps TRBD1 (6 bases). The CDR3 sequence is 14 residues long. Deletions cut 4 bases from V and 2 bases from J, with 10 bases between. From germline, CDR1 is SGHKS and CDR2 YYEKEE (reference sequence).

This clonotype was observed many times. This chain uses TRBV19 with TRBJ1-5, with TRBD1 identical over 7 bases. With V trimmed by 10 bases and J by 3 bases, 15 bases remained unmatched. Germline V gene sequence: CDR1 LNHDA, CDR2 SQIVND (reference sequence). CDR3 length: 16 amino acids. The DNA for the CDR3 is TGTGCCACCGGGGGGGACAGCAAGGGGTACAATCAGCCCCAGCATTTT. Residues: CATGGDSKGYNQPQHF.

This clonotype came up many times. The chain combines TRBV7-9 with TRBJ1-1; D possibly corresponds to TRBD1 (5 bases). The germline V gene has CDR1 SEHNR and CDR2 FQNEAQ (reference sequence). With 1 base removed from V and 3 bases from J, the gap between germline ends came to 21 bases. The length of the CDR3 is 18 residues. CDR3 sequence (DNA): TGTGCCAGCAGCTTAGAGGTCCGGGTCGGGGGAGTAGACACTGAAGCTTTCTTT. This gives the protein CASSLEVRVGGVDTEAFF.

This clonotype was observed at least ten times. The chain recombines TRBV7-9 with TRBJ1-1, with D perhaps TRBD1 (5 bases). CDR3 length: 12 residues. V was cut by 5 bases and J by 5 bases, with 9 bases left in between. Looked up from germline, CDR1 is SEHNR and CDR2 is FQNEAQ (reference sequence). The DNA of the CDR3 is TGTGCCAGCAGCCCCAGACAGACTGAAGCTTTCTTT. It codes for CASSPRQTEAFF.

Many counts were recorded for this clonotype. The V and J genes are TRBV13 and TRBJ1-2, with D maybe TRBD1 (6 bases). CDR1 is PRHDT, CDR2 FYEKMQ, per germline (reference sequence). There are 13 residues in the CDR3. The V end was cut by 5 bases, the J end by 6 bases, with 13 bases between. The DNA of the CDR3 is TGTGCCAGCAGCATTCGAGAGGGGGATGGCTACACCTTC. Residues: CASSIREGDGYTF.

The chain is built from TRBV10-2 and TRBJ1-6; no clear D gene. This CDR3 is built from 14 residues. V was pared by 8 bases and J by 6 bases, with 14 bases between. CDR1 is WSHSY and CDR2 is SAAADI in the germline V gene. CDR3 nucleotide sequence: TGCGCCAGCGAGGGTCGGGGTCTTAATTCACCCCTCCACTTT. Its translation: CASEGRGLNSPLHF.

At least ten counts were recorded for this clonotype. CDR3 bases: TGTGCCAGCAGTTTTGGCCAACTGTTGAACGAGCAGTACTTC. It specifies CASSFGQLLNEQYF. This rearrangement joins TRBV12-3 or TRBV12-4 to TRBJ2-7; D remains ambiguous. The CDR3 has 14 residues. Trimming took 3 bases from V and 5 from J, leaving 14 bases between them.

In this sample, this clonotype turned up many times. The CDR3 coding sequence is TGTGCCAGTAGCCTTCAAGGACATCACTCGAACTATGGCTACACCTTC. As protein: CASSLQGHHSNYGYTF. V and J are TRBV19 and TRBJ1-2; possibly TRBD1 for D (5 bases). The germline V gene has CDR1 LNHDA and CDR2 SQIVND (reference sequence). This CDR3 is 16 amino acids long. V was clipped by 6 bases and J by 2 bases, with 19 bases between them.

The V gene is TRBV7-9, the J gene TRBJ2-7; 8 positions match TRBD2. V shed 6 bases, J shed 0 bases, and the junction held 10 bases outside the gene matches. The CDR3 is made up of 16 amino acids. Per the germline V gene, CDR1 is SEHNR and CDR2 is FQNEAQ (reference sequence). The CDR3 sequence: CASSSPSGRSSYEQYF. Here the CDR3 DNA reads TGTGCCAGCAGTTCCCCTAGCGGGCGCAGCTCCTACGAGCAGTACTTC.

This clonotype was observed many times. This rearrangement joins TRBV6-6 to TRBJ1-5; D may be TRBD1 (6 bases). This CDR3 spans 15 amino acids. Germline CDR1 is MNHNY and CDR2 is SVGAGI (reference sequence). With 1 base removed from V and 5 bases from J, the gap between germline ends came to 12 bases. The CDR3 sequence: CASSYLAGEDQPQHF. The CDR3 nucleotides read TGTGCCAGCAGTTACTTAGCAGGGGAAGATCAGCCCCAGCATTTT.

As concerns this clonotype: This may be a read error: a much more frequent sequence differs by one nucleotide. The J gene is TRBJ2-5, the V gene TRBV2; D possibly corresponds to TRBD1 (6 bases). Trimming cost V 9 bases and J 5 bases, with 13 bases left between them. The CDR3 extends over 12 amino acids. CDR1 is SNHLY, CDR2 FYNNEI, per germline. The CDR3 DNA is TGTGCCAGACAGGGATCCTCGGAGACCCAGTACTTC. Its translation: CARQGSSETQYF.

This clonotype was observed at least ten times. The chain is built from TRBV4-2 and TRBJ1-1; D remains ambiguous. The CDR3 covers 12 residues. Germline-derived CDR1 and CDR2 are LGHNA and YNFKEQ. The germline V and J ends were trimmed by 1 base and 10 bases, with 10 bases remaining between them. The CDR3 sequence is CASSQGPGAAFF. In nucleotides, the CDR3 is TGTGCCAGCAGCCAAGGGCCAGGAGCAGCTTTCTTT.

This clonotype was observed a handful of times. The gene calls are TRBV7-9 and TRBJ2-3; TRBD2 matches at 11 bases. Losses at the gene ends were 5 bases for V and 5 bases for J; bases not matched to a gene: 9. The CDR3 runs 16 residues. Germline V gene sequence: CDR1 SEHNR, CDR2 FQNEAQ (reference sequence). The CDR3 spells CASSLRLAGTRDTQYF. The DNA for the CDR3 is TGTGCCAGCAGCCTCCGACTAGCGGGAACGCGAGATACGCAGTATTTT. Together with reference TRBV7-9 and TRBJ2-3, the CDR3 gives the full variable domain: DTGVSQNPRHKITKRGQNVTFRCDPISEHNRLYWYRQTLGQGPEFLTYFQNEAQLEKSRLLSDRFSAERPKGSFSTLEIQRTEQGDSAMYLCASSLRLAGTRDTQYFGPGTRLTVL.

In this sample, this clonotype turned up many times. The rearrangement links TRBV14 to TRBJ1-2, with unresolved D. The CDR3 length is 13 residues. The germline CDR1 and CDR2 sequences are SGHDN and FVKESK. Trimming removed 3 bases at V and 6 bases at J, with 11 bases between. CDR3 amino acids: CASSHRPRNGYTF. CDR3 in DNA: TGTGCCAGCAGCCACCGACCGAGAAATGGCTACACCTTC.

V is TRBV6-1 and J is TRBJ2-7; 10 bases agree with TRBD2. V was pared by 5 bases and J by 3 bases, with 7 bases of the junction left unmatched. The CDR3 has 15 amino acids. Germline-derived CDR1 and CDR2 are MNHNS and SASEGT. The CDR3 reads CASSYFASGGYEQYF. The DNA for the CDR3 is TGTGCCAGCAGTTACTTCGCTAGCGGGGGCTACGAGCAGTACTTC.

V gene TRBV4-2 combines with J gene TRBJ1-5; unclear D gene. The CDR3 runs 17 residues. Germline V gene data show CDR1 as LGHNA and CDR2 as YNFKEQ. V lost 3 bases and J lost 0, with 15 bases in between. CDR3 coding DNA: TGTGCCAGCAGCCAGATGACGGATTCATATAGCAATCAGCCCCAGCATTTT. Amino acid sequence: CASSQMTDSYSNQPQHF.

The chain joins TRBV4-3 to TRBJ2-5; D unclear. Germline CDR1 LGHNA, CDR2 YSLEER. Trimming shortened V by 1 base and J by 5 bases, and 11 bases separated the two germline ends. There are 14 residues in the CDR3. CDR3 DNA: TGCGCCAGCAGCCAAGCATCCGCGATGGAGACCCAGTACTTC. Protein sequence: CASSQASAMETQYF.

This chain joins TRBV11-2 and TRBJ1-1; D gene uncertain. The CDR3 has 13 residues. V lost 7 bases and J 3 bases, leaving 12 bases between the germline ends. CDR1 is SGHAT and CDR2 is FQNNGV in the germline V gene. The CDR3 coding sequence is TGTGCCAGCAAGGAGGTCCGATACACTGAAGCTTTCTTT. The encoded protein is CASKEVRYTEAFF.

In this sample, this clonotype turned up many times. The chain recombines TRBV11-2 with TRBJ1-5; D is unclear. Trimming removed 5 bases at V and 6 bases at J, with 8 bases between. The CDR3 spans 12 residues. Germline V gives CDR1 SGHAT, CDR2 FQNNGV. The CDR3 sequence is CASSLLGQPQHF. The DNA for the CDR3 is TGTGCCAGCAGCCTATTAGGTCAGCCCCAGCATTTT.

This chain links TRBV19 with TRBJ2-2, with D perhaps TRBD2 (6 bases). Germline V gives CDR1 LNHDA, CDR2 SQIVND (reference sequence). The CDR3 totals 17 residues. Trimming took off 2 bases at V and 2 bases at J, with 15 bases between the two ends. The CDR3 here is CASSINPGTSNTGELFF. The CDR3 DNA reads TGTGCCAGTAGTATAAACCCCGGGACTTCTAACACCGGGGAGCTGTTTTTT.